These 5 T cell receptor beta chains were sequenced from one sample in a study of blood T cell repertoires in COVID-19. The assay was immunoSEQ multiplex PCR, and TCRdb's table has in-frame clones only and misses some. Counted here are 200,000 to 250,000 clones, approximately 90% occurring once; the ten biggest clones make up about 1%. The sample consisted of PBMCs or T cells enriched from blood (not recorded which). The receptor set was obtained from a man in his forties or fifties who had been exposed to COVID-19.

This chain joins TRBV6-6 and TRBJ2-1, with TRBD2 matching over 12 bases. The CDR3 contains 14 residues. V lost 8 bases to trimming and J lost 6 bases; unmatched junction nucleotides: 5. Germline V gene lookup returns CDR1 MNHNY and CDR2 SVGAGI (reference sequence). DNA of the CDR3: TGTGCCAGCCGCACTAGCGGGGGGATCAATGAGCAGTTCTTC. It yields the protein CASRTSGGINEQFF.

The V call is TRBV28, the J call TRBJ1-1; 7 nucleotides agree with TRBD1. V trimming: 8 bases; J trimming: 3 bases; junction bases outside the gene matches: 12. The CDR3 has 15 residues. CDR1 MDHEN and CDR2 SYDVKM come from the germline V gene. CDR3 in amino acids: CASRFEGGGYTEAFF. The CDR3 nucleotides read TGTGCCAGCCGCTTCGAAGGGGGCGGGTACACTGAAGCTTTCTTT.

The chain joins TRBV28 to TRBJ2-5, with D tentatively TRBD1 (6 bases). CDR1 and CDR2 from the germline V gene are MDHEN and SYDVKM. V lost 5 bases to trimming and J lost 5 bases, with 15 bases between them. This CDR3 comprises 14 residues. CDR3 sequence: CASSAQGRWETQYF. In DNA form, the CDR3 reads TGTGCCAGCAGTGCACAGGGTCGGTGGGAGACCCAGTACTTC.

The CDR3 region is CASRLRLDYGYTF. The CDR3 DNA reads TGTGCCAGCAGGCTACGACTGGACTATGGCTACACCTTC. The chain recombines TRBV6-5 with TRBJ1-2; no reliable D call. The ends were cut back, 6 bases at V and 3 bases at J, with 11 bases in the middle. Germline V gene lookup returns CDR1 MNHEY and CDR2 SVGAGI. This CDR3 is 13 amino acids long.

V and J are TRBV5-1 and TRBJ2-3, with 8 positions matching TRBD2. CDR1 is SGHRS and CDR2 is YFSETQ in the germline V gene. V dropped 0 bases and J dropped 6; count of bases not matched to a gene: 9. The CDR3 loop spans 16 amino acids. CDR3 sequence reads: CASSLDSGVGTDTQYF. For the CDR3, the DNA is TGCGCCAGCAGCTTGGATAGCGGGGTGGGAACGGATACGCAGTATTTT.